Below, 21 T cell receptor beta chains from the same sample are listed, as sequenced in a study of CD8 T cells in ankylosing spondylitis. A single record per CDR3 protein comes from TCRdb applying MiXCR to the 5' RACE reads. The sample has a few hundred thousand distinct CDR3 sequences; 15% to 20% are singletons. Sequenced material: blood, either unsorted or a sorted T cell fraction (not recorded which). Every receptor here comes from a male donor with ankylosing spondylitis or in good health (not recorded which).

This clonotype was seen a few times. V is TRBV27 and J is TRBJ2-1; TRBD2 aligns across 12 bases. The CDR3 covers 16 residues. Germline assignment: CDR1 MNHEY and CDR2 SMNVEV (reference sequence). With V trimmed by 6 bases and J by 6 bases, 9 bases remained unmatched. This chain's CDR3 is CASRTALAGGRNEQFF. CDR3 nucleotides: TGTGCCAGCAGAACTGCACTAGCGGGAGGCCGCAATGAGCAGTTCTTC.

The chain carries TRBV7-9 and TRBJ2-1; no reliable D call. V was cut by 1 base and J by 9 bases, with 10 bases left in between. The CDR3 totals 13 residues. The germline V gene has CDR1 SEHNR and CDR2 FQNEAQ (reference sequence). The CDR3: CASSLVTNLEQFF. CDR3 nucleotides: TGTGCCAGCAGCTTAGTAACTAACCTTGAGCAGTTCTTC.

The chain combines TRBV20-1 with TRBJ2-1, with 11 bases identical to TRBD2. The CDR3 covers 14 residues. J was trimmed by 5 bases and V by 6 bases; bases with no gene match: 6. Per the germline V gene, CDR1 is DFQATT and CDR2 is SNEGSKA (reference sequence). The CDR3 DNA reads TGCAGTGCGGCCGGGACTAGCGGCCACAATGAGCAGTTCTTC. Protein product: CSAAGTSGHNEQFF.

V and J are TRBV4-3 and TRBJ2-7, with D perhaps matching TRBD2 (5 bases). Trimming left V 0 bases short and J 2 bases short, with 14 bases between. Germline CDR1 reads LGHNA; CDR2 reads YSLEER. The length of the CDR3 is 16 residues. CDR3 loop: CASSQDRTAGTYEQYF. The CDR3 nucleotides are TGCGCCAGCAGCCAAGATAGGACTGCAGGAACCTACGAGCAGTACTTC.

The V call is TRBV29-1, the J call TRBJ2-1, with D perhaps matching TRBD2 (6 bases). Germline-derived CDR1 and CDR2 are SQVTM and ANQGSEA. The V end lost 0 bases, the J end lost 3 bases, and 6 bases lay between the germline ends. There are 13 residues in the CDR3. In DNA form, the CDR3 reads TGCAGCGTTGAAGAGGGACTCTACAATGAGCAGTTCTTC. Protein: CSVEEGLYNEQFF.

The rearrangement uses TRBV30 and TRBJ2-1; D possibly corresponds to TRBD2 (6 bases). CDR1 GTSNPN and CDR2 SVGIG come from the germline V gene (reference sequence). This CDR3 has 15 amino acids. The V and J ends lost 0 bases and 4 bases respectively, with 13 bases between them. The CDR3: CAWSVHSGRYNEQFF. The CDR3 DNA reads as TGTGCCTGGAGTGTACATAGCGGCAGATACAATGAGCAGTTCTTC.

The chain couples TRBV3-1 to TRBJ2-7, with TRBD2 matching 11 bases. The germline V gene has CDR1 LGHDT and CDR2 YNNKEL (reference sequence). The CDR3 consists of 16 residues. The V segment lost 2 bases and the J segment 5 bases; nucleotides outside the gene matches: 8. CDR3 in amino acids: CASSQFGTSGSHEQYF. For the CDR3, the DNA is TGTGCCAGCAGCCAATTCGGGACTAGCGGTTCGCACGAGCAGTACTTC.

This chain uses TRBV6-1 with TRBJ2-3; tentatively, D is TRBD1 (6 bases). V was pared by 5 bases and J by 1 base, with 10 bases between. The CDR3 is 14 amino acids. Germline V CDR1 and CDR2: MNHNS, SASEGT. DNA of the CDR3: TGTGCCAGCAGTAAGTACAGGGGCACAGATACGCAGTATTTT. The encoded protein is CASSKYRGTDTQYF.

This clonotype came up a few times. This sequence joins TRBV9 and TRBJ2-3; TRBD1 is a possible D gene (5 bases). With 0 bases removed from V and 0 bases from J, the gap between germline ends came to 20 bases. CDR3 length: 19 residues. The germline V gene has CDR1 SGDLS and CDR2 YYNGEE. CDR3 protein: CASSVGQGMGAASTDTQYF. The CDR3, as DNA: TGTGCCAGCAGCGTAGGCCAGGGCATGGGTGCTGCTAGCACAGATACGCAGTATTTT.

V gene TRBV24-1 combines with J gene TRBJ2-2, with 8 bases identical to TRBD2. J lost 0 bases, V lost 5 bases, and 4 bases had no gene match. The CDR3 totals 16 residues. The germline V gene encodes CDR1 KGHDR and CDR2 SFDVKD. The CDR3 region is CATSGTSGANTGELFF. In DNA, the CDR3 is TGTGCCACCAGTGGAACTAGCGGAGCGAACACCGGGGAGCTGTTTTTT.

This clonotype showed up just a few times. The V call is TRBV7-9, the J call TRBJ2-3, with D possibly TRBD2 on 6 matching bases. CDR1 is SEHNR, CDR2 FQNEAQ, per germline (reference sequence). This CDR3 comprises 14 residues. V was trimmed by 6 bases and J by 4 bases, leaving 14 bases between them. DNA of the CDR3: TGTGCCAGCAGTTTCGGGCGGGGCTCAGATACGCAGTATTTT. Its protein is CASSFGRGSDTQYF.

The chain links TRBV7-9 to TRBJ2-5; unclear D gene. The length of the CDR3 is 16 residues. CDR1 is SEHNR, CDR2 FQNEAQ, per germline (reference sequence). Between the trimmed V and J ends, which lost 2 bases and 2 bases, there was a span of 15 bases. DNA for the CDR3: TGTGCCAGCAGCTTAAGATTGGGAAGGGATCAAGAGACCCAGTACTTC. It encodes CASSLRLGRDQETQYF.

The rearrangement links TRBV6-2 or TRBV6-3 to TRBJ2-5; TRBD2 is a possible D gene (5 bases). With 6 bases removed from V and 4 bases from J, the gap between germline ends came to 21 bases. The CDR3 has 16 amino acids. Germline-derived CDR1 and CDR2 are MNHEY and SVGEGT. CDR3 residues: CASRTAGVVVRETQYF. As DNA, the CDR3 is TGTGCCAGCAGAACAGCCGGGGTAGTCGTTAGAGAGACCCAGTACTTC.

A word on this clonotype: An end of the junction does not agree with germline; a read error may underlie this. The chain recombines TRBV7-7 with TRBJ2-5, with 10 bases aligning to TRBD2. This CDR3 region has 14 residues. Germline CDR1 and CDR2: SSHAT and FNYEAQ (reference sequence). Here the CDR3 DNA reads TGTGCTAGCAGCTTAGTAGCGGGAGGAGAGACCCAGTACTTC. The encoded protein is CASSLVAGGETQYF.

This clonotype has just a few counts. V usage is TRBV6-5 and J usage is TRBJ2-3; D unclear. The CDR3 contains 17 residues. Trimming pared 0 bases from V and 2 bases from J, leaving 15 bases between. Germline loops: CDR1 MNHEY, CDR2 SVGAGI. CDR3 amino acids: CASSYSIDGVPTDTQYF. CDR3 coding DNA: TGTGCCAGCAGTTACTCGATAGATGGAGTTCCCACAGATACGCAGTATTTT.

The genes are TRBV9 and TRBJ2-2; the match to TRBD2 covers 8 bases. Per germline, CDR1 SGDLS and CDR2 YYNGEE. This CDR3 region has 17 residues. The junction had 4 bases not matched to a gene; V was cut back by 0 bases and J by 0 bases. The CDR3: CASSVEPGLANTGELFF. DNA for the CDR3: TGTGCCAGCAGCGTAGAGCCGGGACTAGCGAACACCGGGGAGCTGTTTTTT. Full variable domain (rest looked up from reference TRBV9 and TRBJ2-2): DSGVTQTPKHLITATGQRVTLRCSPRSGDLSVYWYQQSLDQGLQFLIQYYNGEERAKGNILERFSAQQFPDLHSELNLSSLELGDSALYFCASSVEPGLANTGELFFGEGSRLTVL.

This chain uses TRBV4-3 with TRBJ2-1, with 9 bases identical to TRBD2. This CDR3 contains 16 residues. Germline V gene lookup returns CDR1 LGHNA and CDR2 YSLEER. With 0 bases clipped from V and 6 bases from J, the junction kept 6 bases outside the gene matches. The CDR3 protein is CASSQDRASGVNEQFF. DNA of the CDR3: TGCGCCAGCAGCCAAGATCGAGCTAGCGGGGTCAATGAGCAGTTCTTC.

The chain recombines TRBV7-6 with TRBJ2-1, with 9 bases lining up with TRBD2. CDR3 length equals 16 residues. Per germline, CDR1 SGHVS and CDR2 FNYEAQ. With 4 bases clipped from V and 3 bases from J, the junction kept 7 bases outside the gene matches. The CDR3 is CASSSSPAGGYNEQFF. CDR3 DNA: TGTGCCAGCAGCTCCTCTCCAGCGGGAGGCTACAATGAGCAGTTCTTC.

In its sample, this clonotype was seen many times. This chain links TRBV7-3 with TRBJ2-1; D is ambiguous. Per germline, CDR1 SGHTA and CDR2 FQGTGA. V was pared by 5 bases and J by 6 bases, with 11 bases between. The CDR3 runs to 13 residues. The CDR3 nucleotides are TGTGCCAGCAGCCCAAACTTCAGCAATGAGCAGTTCTTC. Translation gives CASSPNFSNEQFF.

The CDR3 protein is CASSPRAERGGYTF. The CDR3 bases are TGTGCCAGCAGCCCTCGTGCCGAGAGGGGAGGCTACACCTTC. The V and J genes are TRBV7-9 and TRBJ1-2; possibly TRBD1 for D (5 bases). Trimming shortened V by 5 bases and J by 8 bases, and 18 bases separated the two germline ends. CDR1 is SEHNR, CDR2 FQNEAQ, per germline (reference sequence). The CDR3 has 14 amino acids. Complete variable domain (other parts from reference TRBV7-9 and TRBJ1-2): DTGVSQNPRHKITKRGQNVTFRCDPISEHNRLYWYRQTLGQGPEFLTYFQNEAQLEKSRLLSDRFSAERPKGSFSTLEIQRTEQGDSAMYLCASSPRAERGGYTFGSGTRLTVV.

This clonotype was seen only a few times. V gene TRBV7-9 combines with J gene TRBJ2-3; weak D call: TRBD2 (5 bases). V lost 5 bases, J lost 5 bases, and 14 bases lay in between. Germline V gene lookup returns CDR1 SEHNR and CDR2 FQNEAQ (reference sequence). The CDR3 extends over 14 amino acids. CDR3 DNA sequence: TGTGCCAGCAGCCCTCCGACTACTTTAGATACGCAGTATTTT. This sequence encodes CASSPPTTLDTQYF.